Described below is a single T cell receptor beta chain sequence and its context. With 0 bases removed from V and 10 bases from J, the gap between germline ends came to 12 bases. This CDR3 contains 13 residues. Germline V lookup: CDR1 MNHEY, CDR2 SVGAGI. The data were taken from a study of blood T cell repertoires in COVID-19. Source study methods: Researchers report that nucleated cell counts were estimated from reference gene primer amplification. TCRdb's table, derived via immunoSEQ multiplex PCR, lists solely in-frame clones and lacks some. That table is the source of V, J and clone size, and D and trimming were worked out from the DNA. The table records fewer than 35,000 clones, roughly nine tenths of them present only once.

This chain uses TRBV6-5 with TRBJ1-1; D not resolved. Sequencing used peripheral blood. This TCR was sampled from a man between 60 and 75 years old with acute or convalescent COVID-19. The CDR3 is CASSYSWREAAFF. Here the CDR3 DNA reads TGTGCCAGCAGTTACTCATGGAGGGAGGCAGCTTTCTTT.